This T cell receptor (beta chain) was observed in a study of blood T cell repertoires in COVID-19. Study as a whole: Sites in the United States, Italy and Spain provided acute and convalescent COVID-19 samples. T cells, B-cell-depleted T cells, or PBMCs supplied cDNA or gDNA.

V lost 1 base, J lost 4 bases, and 11 bases lay in between. The CDR3 has 14 amino acids. CDR1 and CDR2 (germline): LGHDT, YNNKEL (reference sequence). Authors' data handling: Reference gene primer amplification gave estimated nucleated cell counts. Measured with immunoSEQ multiplex PCR; TCRdb has only the in-frame clones, and not every one. The V and J calls and clone size were taken over from that table, and D and trimming were inferred from the DNA. This sample has over 250,000 clones; 83% occur once, and the top ten carry around 10%. The chain employs TRBV3-1 (or the pseudogene TRBV3-2) and TRBJ2-7; TRBD2 might be the D (7 bases). The specimen sequenced was peripheral blood. This sequence originates from a woman aged 50 to 60 who had recovered from COVID-19. The CDR3 nucleotides are TGTGCCAGCAGCCAAGGTGGGGGGGCTTACGAGCAGTACTTC. It yields the protein CASSQGGGAYEQYF.